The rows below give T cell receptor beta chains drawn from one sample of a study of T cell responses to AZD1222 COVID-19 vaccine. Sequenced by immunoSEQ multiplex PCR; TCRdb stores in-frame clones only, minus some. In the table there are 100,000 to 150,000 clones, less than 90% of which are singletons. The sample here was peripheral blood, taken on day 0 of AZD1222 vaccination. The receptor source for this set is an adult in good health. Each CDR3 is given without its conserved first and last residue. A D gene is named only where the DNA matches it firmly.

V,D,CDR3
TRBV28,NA,ASTGVLRDTQY
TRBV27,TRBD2,ASTLIAGGLSGEQF
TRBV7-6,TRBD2,ASSFSSGVHNEQF
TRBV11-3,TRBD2,ASSPSGGFSYNEQF
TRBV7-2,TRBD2,ASSRREGPGETQY
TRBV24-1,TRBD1,ATQGGNTEAF
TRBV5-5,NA,ASSLEVFNQPQH
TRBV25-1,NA,ASRASPGEDSNEQF
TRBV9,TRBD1,ASSVGTGGKQPQH
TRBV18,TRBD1,ASSPPGTGNNSPLH
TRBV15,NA,ATSREAGFLYGYT
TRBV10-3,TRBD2,AISEEASGRIETQY
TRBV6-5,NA,ASRPGGLYNQPQH
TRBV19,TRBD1,ASSRRRDRAMGYT
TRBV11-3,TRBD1,ASSLRGPPTDTQY
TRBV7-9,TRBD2,ASSFKTSGVKDEQF
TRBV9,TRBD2,ASSARTSGSWDEQF
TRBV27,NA,ASSGRGRAQPQH
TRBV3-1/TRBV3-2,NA,ASSLTRFGEQY
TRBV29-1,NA,SVAKGVLEGYT
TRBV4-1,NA,ASSQEAEADEQF
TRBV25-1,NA,ASSVGQTGAF
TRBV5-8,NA,ASSPGGRQGEKLF
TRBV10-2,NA,ASRGLLNEQF
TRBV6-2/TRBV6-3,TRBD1,ASSREGQGYEQY
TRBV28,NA,ASSSGEVYYEQY
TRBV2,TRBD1,ASRPGTGGSGSYEQY
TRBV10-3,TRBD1,AISESGGRGTYEQY
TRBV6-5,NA,ASRAGLLNSPLH
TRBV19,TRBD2,ATNKGTSGYNEQF
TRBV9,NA,ASSPSSRGSYNEQF
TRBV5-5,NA,ASSRDLVETQY
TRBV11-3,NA,ASSRTDYGYT
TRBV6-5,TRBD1,ATRDRGNSPLH
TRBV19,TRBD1,ASSIGSAGGNYGYT
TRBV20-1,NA,SAHRGDTQY
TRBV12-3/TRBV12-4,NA,ASRSANTGELF
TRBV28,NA,ASSSRASYNEQF
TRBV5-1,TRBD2,ASSPTGLAGGTNTGELF
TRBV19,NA,ATSAQGGSGNTIY
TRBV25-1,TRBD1,ASSDLGTGQETQY
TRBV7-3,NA,ASSPQGSGANVLT
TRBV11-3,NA,ASSLDRGPSSGNTIY
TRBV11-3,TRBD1,ASSLGTGPGIGGYT
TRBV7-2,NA,ASSFAELSSYT
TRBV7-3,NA,ASSQRAGSKNIQY
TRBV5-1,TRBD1,ASSVQGGNTEAF
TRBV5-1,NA,ASSAQETQY
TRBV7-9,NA,ASSLQGNQPQH
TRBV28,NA,ASSLDRGNTEAF
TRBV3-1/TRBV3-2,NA,ASSQSGGTYGYT
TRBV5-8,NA,ASSLWGTETQY
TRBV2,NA,ASLSRGLAGELF
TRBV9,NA,ASSFRAAGNTIY
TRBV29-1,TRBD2,SVEDWELAAQETQY
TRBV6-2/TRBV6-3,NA,ASSPRDGPSEQY
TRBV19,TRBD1,ASSKGQPYQPQH
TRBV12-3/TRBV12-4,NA,ASSSTRGGYT